This TCR beta chain was sequenced during a study of vaccination effects on CD4 cells after COVID-19. Study background: Each well held 2 million to 2.5 million PBMC cultured with 8.5 to 10 ug/ml peptides and 8.5 to 10 IU/ml IL-2.

There are 13 residues in the CDR3. V was trimmed by 1 base and J by 5 bases, leaving 8 bases between them. Germline V CDR1 and CDR2: LGHDT, YNNKEL (reference sequence). Scientists isolated CD4+ T cells after an approximately 10-day culture period ended. Each culture had half its medium swapped for IL-2 medium on days 3 and 7. The data were produced by immunoSEQ multiplex PCR, yet TCRdb's version contains in-frame clones alone and is incomplete. The table lists roughly 29,000 clones, roughly two thirds of them singletons. Of note for this clone: Its specificity is unknown.

The sequence derives from a human donor who received a COVID-19 vaccine. The V call is TRBV3-1 (or the pseudogene TRBV3-2), the J call TRBJ2-5; D gene unclear. The sample here was CD4+ T cells from PBMCs cultured without peptide, taken before COVID-19 vaccination. The CDR3 DNA reads as TGTGCCAGCAGCCAAGTAAGGGTGGAGACCCAGTACTTC. It yields the protein CASSQVRVETQYF.